These T cell receptor beta chains were read from a single sample in a study of blood T cells in healthy people across ages. TCRdb recomputed calls from the 5' RACE reads with MiXCR, one row per CDR3 protein. The sample records roughly 1,500,000 distinct CDR3 sequences, roughly 32% being singletons. Sequencing used blood. The receptors shown here come from a woman in her 30s in good health. Both conserved end residues are part of each CDR3. The D gene is left open where the match is weak. Expanded clones get a size class; other rows say once, few or many, or leave the size out.

v_gene: TRBV11-2
abundance: few
d_gene: TRBD2
j_gene: TRBJ2-5
CDR3aa: CAVRSIGAGETQYF
CDR3nt: TGTGCCGTAAGGAGCATAGGAGCGGGGGAGACCCAGTACTTC

v_gene: TRBV6-1
abundance: -
d_gene: -
j_gene: TRBJ1-5
CDR3aa: CASSERDLRNQPQHF
CDR3nt: TGTGCCAGCAGTGAAAGGGATCTTCGCAATCAGCCCCAGCATTTT

v_gene: TRBV21-1
abundance: -
d_gene: -
j_gene: TRBJ2-7
CDR3aa: CASSKGGVREQYF
CDR3nt: TGTGCCAGCAGCAAAGGGGGGGTTCGCGAGCAGTACTTC

v_gene: TRBV20-1
abundance: -
d_gene: TRBD2
j_gene: TRBJ2-1
CDR3aa: CSTTGTSDYNEQFF
CDR3nt: TGCAGTACTACGGGGACTAGCGATTACAATGAGCAGTTCTTC

v_gene: TRBV29-1
abundance: many
d_gene: -
j_gene: TRBJ1-5
CDR3aa: CSVSGPNQPQHF
CDR3nt: TGCAGCGTTAGCGGGCCCAATCAGCCCCAGCATTTT

v_gene: TRBV27
abundance: -
d_gene: -
j_gene: TRBJ1-2
CDR3aa: CASGTGSGYGYTF
CDR3nt: TGTGCCAGCGGAACAGGGTCGGGCTATGGCTACACCTTC

v_gene: TRBV4-1
abundance: few
d_gene: -
j_gene: TRBJ2-1
CDR3aa: CASSQFNRGRTYNEQFF
CDR3nt: TGCGCCAGCAGCCAATTTAATCGGGGGCGCACCTACAATGAGCAGTTCTTC

v_gene: TRBV20-1
abundance: few
d_gene: -
j_gene: TRBJ2-1
CDR3aa: CSASDVRDGYNEQFF
CDR3nt: TGCAGTGCCTCGGATGTCCGGGACGGATACAATGAGCAGTTCTTC

v_gene: TRBV7-9
abundance: few
d_gene: TRBD2
j_gene: TRBJ2-7
CDR3aa: CASSLGGERGRYEQYF
CDR3nt: TGTGCCAGCAGCTTAGGTGGGGAGCGCGGGAGGTACGAGCAGTACTTC

v_gene: TRBV11-2
abundance: -
d_gene: -
j_gene: TRBJ2-1
CDR3aa: CASSHESAFLDNEQFF
CDR3nt: TGTGCCAGCAGCCATGAGAGCGCCTTTCTCGACAATGAGCAGTTCTTC

v_gene: TRBV12-3/TRBV12-4
abundance: -
d_gene: -
j_gene: TRBJ2-3
CDR3aa: CASSMVSTDTQYF
CDR3nt: TGTGCCAGCAGTATGGTGAGCACAGATACGCAGTATTTT

v_gene: TRBV10-3
abundance: once
d_gene: -
j_gene: TRBJ1-4
CDR3aa: CAISEGDGLRGNEKLFF
CDR3nt: TGTGCCATCAGTGAAGGAGACGGTCTGCGAGGTAATGAAAAACTGTTTTTT

v_gene: TRBV11-2
abundance: -
d_gene: -
j_gene: TRBJ2-2
CDR3aa: CASSLRSGTGGELFF
CDR3nt: TGTGCCAGCAGCTTAAGATCCGGGACCGGCGGGGAGCTGTTTTTT

v_gene: TRBV7-2
abundance: few
d_gene: TRBD2
j_gene: TRBJ2-1
CDR3aa: CASSLVGTTNNEQFF
CDR3nt: TGTGCCAGCAGCTTAGTAGGGACTACTAACAATGAGCAGTTCTTC

v_gene: TRBV5-1
abundance: many
d_gene: -
j_gene: TRBJ2-4
CDR3aa: CASSYGGDKNIQYF
CDR3nt: TGCGCCAGCAGCTATGGGGGAGACAAAAACATTCAGTACTTC

v_gene: TRBV6-1
abundance: once
d_gene: TRBD2
j_gene: TRBJ2-1
CDR3aa: CASFRDYIYNEQFF
CDR3nt: TGTGCCAGCTTCCGGGACTATATATACAATGAGCAGTTCTTC

v_gene: TRBV29-1
abundance: many
d_gene: TRBD2
j_gene: TRBJ2-7
CDR3aa: CSVARDVRLAGAYEQYF
CDR3nt: TGCAGCGTTGCCAGGGACGTAAGACTAGCGGGGGCCTACGAGCAGTACTTC

v_gene: TRBV4-2
abundance: once
d_gene: TRBD2
j_gene: TRBJ2-4
CDR3aa: CASSRDRTSGSKAKNIQYF
CDR3nt: TGTGCCAGCAGCCGAGATAGGACTAGCGGGAGCAAGGCCAAAAACATTCAGTACTTC

v_gene: TRBV14
abundance: -
d_gene: TRBD1
j_gene: TRBJ1-1
CDR3aa: CASSAGGSTEAFF
CDR3nt: TGTGCCAGCAGCGCAGGGGGGTCCACTGAAGCTTTCTTT

v_gene: TRBV25-1
abundance: few
d_gene: TRBD2
j_gene: TRBJ2-1
CDR3aa: CASSELSALAGGRSSYNEQFF
CDR3nt: TGTGCCAGCAGTGAATTATCGGCACTAGCGGGAGGGCGTAGCTCCTACAATGAGCAGTTCTTC

v_gene: TRBV6-1
abundance: few
d_gene: TRBD1
j_gene: TRBJ1-1
CDR3aa: CASSGPRDRVLNTEAFF
CDR3nt: TGTGCCAGCAGTGGGCCCCGGGACAGGGTCCTAAACACTGAAGCTTTCTTT

v_gene: TRBV20-1
abundance: few
d_gene: -
j_gene: TRBJ1-2
CDR3aa: CSASPQDSDYGYTF
CDR3nt: TGCAGTGCTAGTCCACAGGACAGTGACTATGGCTACACCTTC

v_gene: TRBV4-1
abundance: -
d_gene: TRBD2
j_gene: TRBJ2-1
CDR3aa: CASSQDYAGGYNEQFF
CDR3nt: TGCGCCAGCAGCCAAGATTACGCGGGGGGTTACAATGAGCAGTTCTTC

v_gene: TRBV6-1
abundance: few
d_gene: -
j_gene: TRBJ2-2
CDR3aa: CASTLGDWRELFF
CDR3nt: TGTGCCAGCACCCTAGGGGATTGGAGGGAGCTGTTTTTT

v_gene: TRBV10-3
abundance: few
d_gene: -
j_gene: TRBJ2-7
CDR3aa: CAISAPDGGCEQYF
CDR3nt: TGTGCCATCAGTGCCCCTGACGGCGGTTGCGAGCAGTACTTC

v_gene: TRBV7-9
abundance: -
d_gene: -
j_gene: TRBJ1-2
CDR3aa: CASSLNQGHGYTF
CDR3nt: TGTGCCAGCAGCTTAAACCAGGGGCATGGCTACACCTTC

v_gene: TRBV27
abundance: few
d_gene: -
j_gene: TRBJ2-2
CDR3aa: CASSLRGDTLSTGELFF
CDR3nt: TGTGCCAGCAGTTTAAGAGGGGACACCCTTAGCACCGGGGAGCTGTTTTTT

v_gene: TRBV6-5
abundance: few
d_gene: TRBD1
j_gene: TRBJ2-7
CDR3aa: CASSRDSNYEQYF
CDR3nt: TGTGCCAGCAGTCGGGACAGCAACTACGAGCAGTACTTC

v_gene: TRBV5-1
abundance: -
d_gene: -
j_gene: TRBJ2-5
CDR3aa: CASSLGVRANQETQYF
CDR3nt: TGCGCCAGCAGCTTGGGTGTCAGGGCTAACCAAGAGACCCAGTACTTC

v_gene: TRBV27
abundance: -
d_gene: TRBD2
j_gene: TRBJ2-3
CDR3aa: CASSPLLAEITDTQYF
CDR3nt: TGTGCCAGCAGTCCACTACTAGCGGAGATCACAGATACGCAGTATTTT

v_gene: TRBV3-1
abundance: -
d_gene: -
j_gene: TRBJ1-4
CDR3aa: CASSRTGQVANEKLFF
CDR3nt: TGTGCCAGCAGCCGAACGGGACAAGTGGCTAATGAAAAACTGTTTTTT

v_gene: TRBV7-9
abundance: -
d_gene: TRBD2
j_gene: TRBJ2-3
CDR3aa: CASSPRLAGGTNNGTDTQYF
CDR3nt: TGTGCCAGCAGCCCACGACTAGCGGGGGGCACGAATAATGGCACAGATACGCAGTATTTT

v_gene: TRBV9
abundance: few
d_gene: -
j_gene: TRBJ2-5
CDR3aa: CASSVEGDWETQYF
CDR3nt: TGTGCCAGCAGCGTAGAAGGAGACTGGGAGACCCAGTACTTC

v_gene: TRBV28
abundance: -
d_gene: TRBD1
j_gene: TRBJ2-1
CDR3aa: CAGSRTGGAYNEQFF
CDR3nt: TGTGCCGGCAGTCGGACAGGGGGCGCCTACAATGAGCAGTTCTTC

v_gene: TRBV29-1
abundance: few
d_gene: -
j_gene: TRBJ2-1
CDR3aa: CSVDRDTYNEQFF
CDR3nt: TGCAGCGTTGACCGGGACACCTACAATGAGCAGTTCTTC

v_gene: TRBV6-6
abundance: few
d_gene: -
j_gene: TRBJ1-2
CDR3aa: CASSYSGGSGYTF
CDR3nt: TGTGCCAGCAGTTACTCGGGCGGGAGTGGCTACACCTTC

v_gene: TRBV19
abundance: -
d_gene: TRBD2
j_gene: TRBJ2-5
CDR3aa: CASSTKLAGIQETQYF
CDR3nt: TGTGCCAGTAGTACAAAGCTAGCGGGGATCCAAGAGACCCAGTACTTC

v_gene: TRBV27
abundance: -
d_gene: -
j_gene: TRBJ2-2
CDR3aa: CASSHTGGAGTGELFF
CDR3nt: TGTGCCAGCAGCCACACAGGGGGGGCGGGCACCGGGGAGCTGTTTTTT

v_gene: TRBV2
abundance: few
d_gene: TRBD2
j_gene: TRBJ2-3
CDR3aa: CASRRTSGVSPRTDTQYF
CDR3nt: TGTGCCAGCAGGAGGACTAGCGGAGTATCCCCACGCACAGATACGCAGTATTTT

v_gene: TRBV5-5
abundance: few
d_gene: -
j_gene: TRBJ2-7
CDR3aa: CASSQGHPYEQYF
CDR3nt: TGTGCCAGCAGCCAAGGACACCCCTACGAGCAGTACTTC

v_gene: TRBV20-1
abundance: few
d_gene: TRBD2
j_gene: TRBJ2-1
CDR3aa: CRFAGIAGGPNEQFF
CDR3nt: TGCAGATTTGCGGGGATAGCGGGGGGGCCCAATGAGCAGTTCTTC

v_gene: TRBV4-1
abundance: many
d_gene: TRBD1
j_gene: TRBJ2-1
CDR3aa: CASSQLLWDRGGYNEQFF
CDR3nt: TGCGCCAGCAGCCAGCTCCTGTGGGACAGGGGCGGCTACAATGAGCAGTTCTTC

v_gene: TRBV20-1
abundance: -
d_gene: TRBD2
j_gene: TRBJ2-1
CDR3aa: CSARPPSGSHNEQFF
CDR3nt: TGCAGTGCTAGACCCCCTAGCGGGAGTCACAATGAGCAGTTCTTC